The 12 T cell receptor beta chains presented below share a single source sample, sequenced in a study of shared clonotypes between healthy human individuals. The method was immunoSEQ multiplex PCR; TCRdb's version includes in-frame clones alone and lacks a portion of them. Among about 2.4 million clones listed, approximately 94% were seen once. Material: naive CD4+ T cells sorted from blood. The subset denotes: CD45RA+ positively selected. All receptors derive from a man younger than 35 in good health.

The chain has TRBV6-1 and TRBJ1-3; D ambiguous. The CDR3 length is 13 residues. V lost 7 bases and J lost 0, with 7 bases in between. Germline CDR1 is MNHNS and CDR2 is SASEGT. The CDR3 reads CASIPGSGNTIYF. Written as DNA, the CDR3 is TGTGCCAGCATCCCAGGCTCTGGAAACACCATATATTTT.

The V gene is TRBV7-8, the J gene TRBJ2-7, with a possible D match to TRBD1 (5 bases). There are 14 residues in the CDR3. Germline V gene data show CDR1 as SGHVS and CDR2 as FQNEAQ. Trimming removed 3 bases at V and 3 bases at J, with 12 bases between. The CDR3 protein is CASSFLTDFYEQYF. CDR3 DNA: TGTGCCAGCAGCTTCCTGACAGATTTCTACGAGCAGTACTTC.

The chain employs TRBV9 and TRBJ1-2; 8 nucleotides line up with TRBD1. CDR1 and CDR2 from the germline V gene are SGDLS and YYNGEE. V trimming: 3 bases; J trimming: 4 bases; junction bases outside the gene matches: 8. The CDR3 covers 15 residues. The CDR3 here is CASSATGGGVYGYTF. The CDR3 DNA sequence: TGTGCCAGCAGCGCTACAGGGGGAGGTGTCTATGGCTACACCTTC.

The genes are TRBV7-2 and TRBJ2-4, with a tentative D call TRBD2 (6 bases). The CDR3 is made up of 16 amino acids. The germline V and J ends were trimmed by 5 bases and 6 bases, with 20 bases remaining between them. CDR1 and CDR2 (germline): SGHTA, FQGNSA. CDR3 in amino acids: CASSPRTTLAGNIQYF. For the CDR3, the DNA is TGTGCCAGCAGCCCCAGGACTACCCTAGCCGGAAACATTCAGTACTTC.

The chain is built from TRBV27 and TRBJ1-2, with D unresolved. CDR1 MNHEY and CDR2 SMNVEV come from the germline V gene (reference sequence). CDR3 length equals 14 residues. Trimming removed 1 base from V and 8 bases from J, with 14 bases in between. CDR3 nucleotide sequence: TGTGCCAGCAGTTTATTAAGCAGCCCCTACGGCTACACCTTC. This translates into CASSLLSSPYGYTF.

This clone was observed a single time. V usage is TRBV6-1 and J usage is TRBJ1-3; D is uncertain. Germline loops: CDR1 MNHNS, CDR2 SASEGT. The CDR3 consists of 15 residues. Trimming cost V 3 bases and J 2 bases, with 11 bases left between them. DNA for the CDR3: TGTGCCAGCAGTGACCGGGCCGTAGCTGGAAACACCATATATTTT. This translates into CASSDRAVAGNTIYF.

The CDR3 bases are TGTGCCAGCAGCCCAGGACAGTGGAACTCCTACGAGCAGTACTTC. Its translation is CASSPGQWNSYEQYF. This chain uses TRBV5-8 with TRBJ2-7; possibly TRBD1 for D (6 bases). The germline CDR1 and CDR2 sequences are SGHTS and YDEGEE. This CDR3 comprises 15 residues. V lost 4 bases to trimming and J lost 0 bases, with 14 bases between them.

The rearrangement joins TRBV28 to TRBJ1-5; D not resolved. This CDR3 contains 13 residues. V shed 8 bases and J shed 6 bases, with 14 bases lying between them. CDR1 MDHEN and CDR2 SYDVKM come from the germline V gene. The CDR3 DNA is TGTGCCAGCCTGCCGAATATGGGTCAGCCCCAGCATTTT. It codes for CASLPNMGQPQHF.

The J gene is TRBJ1-2, the V gene TRBV19; D not resolved. V lost 3 bases and J lost 7, with 18 bases in between. The CDR3 is made up of 15 amino acids. CDR1 and CDR2 (germline): LNHDA, SQIVND (reference sequence). The DNA for the CDR3 is TGTGCCAGTAGTATTTACGGTAGGGCAGATGGTGGCTACACCTTC. Translation gives CASSIYGRADGGYTF.

This chain joins TRBV7-3 and TRBJ2-2; 8 nucleotides match TRBD1. The V segment lost 2 bases and the J segment 3 bases; nucleotides outside the gene matches: 5. CDR1 is SGHTA, CDR2 FQGTGA, per germline. This CDR3 comprises 16 residues. CDR3 DNA sequence: TGTGCCAGCAGCTTAGCAGGGGGCGCCTACACCGGGGAGCTGTTTTTT. Encoded protein: CASSLAGGAYTGELFF.

J is TRBJ2-7 and V is TRBV5-4; 10 bases fit TRBD2. Trimming cost V 0 bases and J 4 bases; bases outside gene matches: 4. The CDR3 has 15 amino acids. Looked up from germline, CDR1 is SGHNT and CDR2 is YYREEE (reference sequence). This chain's CDR3 is CASSLGASGRYEQYF. The CDR3 region has the DNA TGTGCCAGCAGCTTGGGGGCTAGCGGGAGATACGAGCAGTACTTC.

This sequence joins TRBV2 and TRBJ2-3, with TRBD2 matching 8 bases. Germline trimming cut 6 bases from V and 0 bases from J; bases unmatched to any gene: 8. CDR1 and CDR2 from the germline V gene are SNHLY and FYNNEI. The CDR3 totals 16 residues. For the CDR3, the DNA is TGTGCCAGCAGGCGGAAGCGGGGGATCAGCACAGATACGCAGTATTTT. Translation gives CASRRKRGISTDTQYF.